The 2 T cell receptor beta chains listed next were all sequenced from one sample in a study of blood T cells in healthy people across ages (dated by TCRdb to between 2015 and 2017). Receptor libraries were prepared by 5' RACE. The instrument given in TCRdb is Illumina HiSeq 2500. A second PCR of roughly 7 to 11 cycles was performed with a sample-barcoded 5' primer and a J-beta primer mix. The raw public reads went through TCRdb reprocessing: fastp at Q25, MiXCR clone calling, in-frame beta chains kept. Under each unique CDR3 protein, matching rows form one entry showing the most common genes and DNA. The sample profile shows 750,000 to 950,000 distinct CDR3 sequences; under 35% of them were found once. Jointly, the top ten make up roughly a tenth of the sample. This same sample was also part of a study on T cells of mothers and their children.

The sample taken for sequencing was blood. Source of these receptors: a woman in her forties in good health.

This clonotype was seen a handful of times. The chain joins TRBV4-1 to TRBJ1-5; 9 nucleotides match TRBD1. V lost 4 bases and J lost 9; bases outside the gene matches: 4. This CDR3 is built from 13 residues. Germline V gene sequence: CDR1 MGHRA, CDR2 YSYEKL. In nucleotides, the CDR3 is TGCGCCAGCAGCCGGACAGGGGAAGGGCCCCAGCATTTT. Protein: CASSRTGEGPQHF.

The chain links TRBV7-2 to TRBJ1-5; 7 bases match TRBD1. The CDR3 runs to 15 residues. The junction had 7 bases not matched to a gene; V was cut back by 6 bases and J by 2 bases. Germline lookup yields CDR1 SGHTA and CDR2 FQGNSA. The CDR3 sequence is CASRQGGQRNQPQHF. The CDR3 DNA sequence: TGTGCCAGCAGGCAGGGGGGGCAGCGCAATCAGCCCCAGCATTTT.